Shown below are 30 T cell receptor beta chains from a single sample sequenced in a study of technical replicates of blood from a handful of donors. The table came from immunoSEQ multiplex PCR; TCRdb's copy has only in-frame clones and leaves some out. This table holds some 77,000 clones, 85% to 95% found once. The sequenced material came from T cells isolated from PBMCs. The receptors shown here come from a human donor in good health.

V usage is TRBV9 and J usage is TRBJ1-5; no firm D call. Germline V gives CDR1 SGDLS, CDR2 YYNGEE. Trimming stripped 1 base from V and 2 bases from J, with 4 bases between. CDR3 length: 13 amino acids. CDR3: CASSVHGNQPQHF. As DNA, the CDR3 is TGTGCCAGCAGCGTACATGGCAATCAGCCCCAGCATTTT.

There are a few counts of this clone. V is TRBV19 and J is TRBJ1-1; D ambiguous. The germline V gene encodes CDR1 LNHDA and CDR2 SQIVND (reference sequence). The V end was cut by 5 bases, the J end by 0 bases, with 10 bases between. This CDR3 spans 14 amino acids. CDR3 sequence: CASSSETMNTEAFF. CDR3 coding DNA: TGTGCCAGTAGTTCCGAGACTATGAACACTGAAGCTTTCTTT.

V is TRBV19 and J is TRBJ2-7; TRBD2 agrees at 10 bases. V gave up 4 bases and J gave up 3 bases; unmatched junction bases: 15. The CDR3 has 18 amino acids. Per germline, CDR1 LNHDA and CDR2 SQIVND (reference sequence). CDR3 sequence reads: CASSTSPGEAGGGYEQYF. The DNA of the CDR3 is TGTGCCAGTAGTACTTCTCCCGGGGAAGCGGGAGGGGGCTACGAGCAGTACTTC.

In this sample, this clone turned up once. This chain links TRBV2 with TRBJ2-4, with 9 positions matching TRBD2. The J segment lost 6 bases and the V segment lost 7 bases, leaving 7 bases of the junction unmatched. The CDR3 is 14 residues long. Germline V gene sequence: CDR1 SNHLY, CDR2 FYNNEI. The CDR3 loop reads CASIRTSDGNIQYF. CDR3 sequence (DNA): TGTGCCAGCATCCGGACTAGCGATGGAAACATTCAGTACTTC.

CDR3 residues: CAWSGGSQGALDGYTF. The DNA for the CDR3 is TGTGCCTGGAGTGGGGGCTCCCAGGGGGCTTTAGACGGCTACACCTTC. J is TRBJ1-2 and V is TRBV30, with 8 bases aligning to TRBD1. V shed 1 base and J 8 bases; nucleotides not matched to a gene: 15. The CDR3 spans 16 residues. The germline V gene encodes CDR1 GTSNPN and CDR2 SVGIG (reference sequence).

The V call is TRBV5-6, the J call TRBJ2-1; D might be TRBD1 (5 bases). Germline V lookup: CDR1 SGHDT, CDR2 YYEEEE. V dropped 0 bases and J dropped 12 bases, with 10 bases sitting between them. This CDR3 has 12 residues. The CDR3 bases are TGTGCCAGCAGCTTGGCAGGGAACGGGCAGTTCTTC. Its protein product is CASSLAGNGQFF.

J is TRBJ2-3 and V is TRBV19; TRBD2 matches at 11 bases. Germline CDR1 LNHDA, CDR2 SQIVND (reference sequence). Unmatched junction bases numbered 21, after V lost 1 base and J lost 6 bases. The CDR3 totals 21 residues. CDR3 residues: CASSIVLIGTSGYRIRDTQYF. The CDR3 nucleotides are TGTGCCAGTAGTATAGTCCTCATTGGGACTAGCGGCTATCGTATACGTGATACGCAGTATTTT.

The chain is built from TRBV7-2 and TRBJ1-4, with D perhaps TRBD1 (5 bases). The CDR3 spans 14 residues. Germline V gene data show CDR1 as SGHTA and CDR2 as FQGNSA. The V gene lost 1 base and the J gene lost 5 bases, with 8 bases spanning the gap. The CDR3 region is CASSLGGSNEKLFF. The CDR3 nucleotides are TGTGCCAGCAGCTTAGGGGGCTCGAATGAAAAACTGTTTTTT.

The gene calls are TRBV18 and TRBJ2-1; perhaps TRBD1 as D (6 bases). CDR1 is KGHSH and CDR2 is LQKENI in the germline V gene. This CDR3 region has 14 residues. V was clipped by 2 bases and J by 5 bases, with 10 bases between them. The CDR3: CASSPGGQDNEQFF. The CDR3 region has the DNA TGTGCCAGCTCACCAGGGGGCCAAGACAATGAGCAGTTCTTC.

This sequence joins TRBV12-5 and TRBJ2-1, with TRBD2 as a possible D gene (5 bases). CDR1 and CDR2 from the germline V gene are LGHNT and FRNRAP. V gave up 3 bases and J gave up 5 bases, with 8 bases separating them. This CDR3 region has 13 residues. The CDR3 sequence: CASGLKADNEQFF. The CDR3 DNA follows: TGTGCTAGTGGTTTAAAAGCGGACAATGAGCAGTTCTTC.

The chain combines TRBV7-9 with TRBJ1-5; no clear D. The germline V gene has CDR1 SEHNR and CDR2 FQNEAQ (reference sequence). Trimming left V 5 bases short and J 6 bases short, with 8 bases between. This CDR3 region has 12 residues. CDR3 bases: TGTGCCAGCAGCACTGCCCTTCAGCCCCAGCATTTT. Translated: CASSTALQPQHF.

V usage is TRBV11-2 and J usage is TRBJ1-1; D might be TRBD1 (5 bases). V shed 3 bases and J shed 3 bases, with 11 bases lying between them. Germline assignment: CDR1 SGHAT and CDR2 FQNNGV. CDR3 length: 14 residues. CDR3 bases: TGTGCCAGCAGCTTCTCCCGGGGGGACACTGAAGCTTTCTTT. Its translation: CASSFSRGDTEAFF.

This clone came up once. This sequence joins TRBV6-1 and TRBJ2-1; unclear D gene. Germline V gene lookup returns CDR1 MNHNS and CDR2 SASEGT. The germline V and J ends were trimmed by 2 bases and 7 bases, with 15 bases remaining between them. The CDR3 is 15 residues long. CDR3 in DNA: TGTGCCAGCAGTGAAAACCGGGTCTCCAGAAATGAGCAGTTCTTC. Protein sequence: CASSENRVSRNEQFF.

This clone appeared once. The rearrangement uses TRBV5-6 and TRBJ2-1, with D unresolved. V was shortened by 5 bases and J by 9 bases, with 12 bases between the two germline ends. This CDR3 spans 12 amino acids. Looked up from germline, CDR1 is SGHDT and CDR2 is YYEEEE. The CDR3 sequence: CASSQALGEQFF. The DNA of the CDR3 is TGTGCCAGCAGTCAGGCCCTTGGTGAGCAGTTCTTC.

The CDR3 sequence: CARSEITGTNTEAFF. As DNA, the CDR3 is TGTGCCAGAAGTGAAATTACAGGGACGAACACTGAAGCTTTCTTT. The chain is built from TRBV5-3 and TRBJ1-1; D is perhaps TRBD1 (6 bases). TRBV5-3 is reported as an ORF; its role is uncertain. The CDR3 extends over 15 amino acids. V lost 5 bases and J lost 1, with 15 bases in between.

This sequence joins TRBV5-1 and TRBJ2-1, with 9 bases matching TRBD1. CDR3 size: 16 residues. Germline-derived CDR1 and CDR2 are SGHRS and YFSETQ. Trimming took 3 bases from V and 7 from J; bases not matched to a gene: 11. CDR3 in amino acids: CASSWPRDRATNEQFF. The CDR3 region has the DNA TGCGCCAGCAGCTGGCCCCGGGACAGGGCGACTAATGAGCAGTTCTTC.

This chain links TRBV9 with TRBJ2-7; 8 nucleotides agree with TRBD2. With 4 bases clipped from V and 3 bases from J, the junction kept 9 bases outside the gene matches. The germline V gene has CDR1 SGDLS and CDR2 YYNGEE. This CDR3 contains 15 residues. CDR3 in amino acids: CASSSRGGLGYEQYF. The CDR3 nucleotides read TGTGCCAGCAGCTCCCGGGGGGGACTGGGCTACGAGCAGTACTTC.

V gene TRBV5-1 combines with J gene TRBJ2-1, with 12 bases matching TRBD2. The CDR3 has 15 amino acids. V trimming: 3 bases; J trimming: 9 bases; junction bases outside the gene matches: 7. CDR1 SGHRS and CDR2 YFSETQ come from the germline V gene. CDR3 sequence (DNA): TGCGCCAGCAGCTCCAATCTAGCGGGAGGGACTGAGCAGTTCTTC. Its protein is CASSSNLAGGTEQFF.

CDR3 sequence reads: CASSRGTSGRHHYNEQFF. For the CDR3, the DNA is TGTGCCAGCAGCCGAGGGACTAGCGGGAGGCATCACTACAATGAGCAGTTCTTC. The chain employs TRBV7-9 and TRBJ2-1, with TRBD2 matching 15 bases. There are 18 residues in the CDR3. Per the germline V gene, CDR1 is SEHNR and CDR2 is FQNEAQ (reference sequence). J gave up 3 bases and V 5 bases, and 8 bases lay outside the gene matches.

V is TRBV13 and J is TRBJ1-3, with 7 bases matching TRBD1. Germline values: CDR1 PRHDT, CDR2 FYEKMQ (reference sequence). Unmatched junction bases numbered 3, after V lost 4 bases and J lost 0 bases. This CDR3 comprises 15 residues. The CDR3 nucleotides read TGTGCCAGCAGCTCAAGGACAGGCTCTGGAAACACCATATATTTT. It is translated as CASSSRTGSGNTIYF.

CDR3 in amino acids: CASSFGGTKETQYF. The CDR3 DNA follows: TGTGCCAGCAGCTTTGGCGGGACGAAAGAGACCCAGTACTTC. The J gene is TRBJ2-5, the V gene TRBV7-6; tentatively, D is TRBD2 (6 bases). From germline, CDR1 is SGHVS and CDR2 FNYEAQ. The CDR3 is 14 amino acids. V was clipped by 3 bases and J by 3 bases, with 11 bases between them.

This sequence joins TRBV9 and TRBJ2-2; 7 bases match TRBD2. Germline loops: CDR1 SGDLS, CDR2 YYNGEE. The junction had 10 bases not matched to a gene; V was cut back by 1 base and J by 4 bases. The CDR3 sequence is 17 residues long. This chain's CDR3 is CASSVWGGSVGTGELFF. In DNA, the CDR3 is TGTGCCAGCAGCGTATGGGGCGGGAGCGTCGGCACCGGGGAGCTGTTTTTT.

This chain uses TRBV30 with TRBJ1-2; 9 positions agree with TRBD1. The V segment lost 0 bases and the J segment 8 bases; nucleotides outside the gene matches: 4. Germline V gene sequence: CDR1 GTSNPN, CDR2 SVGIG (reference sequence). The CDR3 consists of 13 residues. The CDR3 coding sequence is TGTGCCTGGAGTGTTGGGACAGGGCAAGGCTACACCTTC. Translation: CAWSVGTGQGYTF.

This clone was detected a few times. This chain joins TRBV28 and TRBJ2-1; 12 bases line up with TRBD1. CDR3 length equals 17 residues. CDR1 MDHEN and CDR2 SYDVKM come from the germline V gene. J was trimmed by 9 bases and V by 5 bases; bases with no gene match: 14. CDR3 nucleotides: TGTGCCAGCAGTCCCACCGCCGGGACAGGGGGCAAAGGTGAGCAGTTCTTC. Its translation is CASSPTAGTGGKGEQFF. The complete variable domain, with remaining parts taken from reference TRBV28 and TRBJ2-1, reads DVKVTQSSRYLVKRTGEKVFLECVQDMDHENMFWYRQDPGLGLRLIYFSYDVKMKEKGDIPEGYSVSREKKERFSLILESASTNQTSMYLCASSPTAGTGGKGEQFFGPGTRLTVL.

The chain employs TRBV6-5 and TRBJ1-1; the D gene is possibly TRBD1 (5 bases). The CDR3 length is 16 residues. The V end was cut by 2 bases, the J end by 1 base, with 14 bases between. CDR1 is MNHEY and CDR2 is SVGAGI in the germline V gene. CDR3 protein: CASSYRLGRQNTEAFF. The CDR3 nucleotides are TGTGCCAGCAGTTACAGGCTGGGGCGCCAGAACACTGAAGCTTTCTTT.

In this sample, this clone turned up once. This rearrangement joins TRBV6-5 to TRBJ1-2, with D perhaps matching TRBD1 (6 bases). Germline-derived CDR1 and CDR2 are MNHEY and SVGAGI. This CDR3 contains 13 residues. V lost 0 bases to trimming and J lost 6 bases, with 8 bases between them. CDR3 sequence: CASSYSGDNGYTF. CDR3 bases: TGTGCCAGCAGTTACTCGGGGGACAATGGCTACACCTTC.

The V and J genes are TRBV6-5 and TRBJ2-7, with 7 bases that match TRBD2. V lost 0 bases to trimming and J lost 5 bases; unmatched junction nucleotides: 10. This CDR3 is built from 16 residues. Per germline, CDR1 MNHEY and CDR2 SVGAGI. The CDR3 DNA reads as TGTGCCAGCAGTTACTCTCCTCTAGGGAGGGGCCACGAGCAGTACTTC. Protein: CASSYSPLGRGHEQYF.

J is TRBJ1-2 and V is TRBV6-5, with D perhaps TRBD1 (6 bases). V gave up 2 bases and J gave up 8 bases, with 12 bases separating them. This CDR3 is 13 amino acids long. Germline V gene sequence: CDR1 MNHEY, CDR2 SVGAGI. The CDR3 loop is CASSYRQGLGYTF. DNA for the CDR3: TGTGCCAGCAGTTACCGGCAGGGGTTGGGCTACACCTTC.

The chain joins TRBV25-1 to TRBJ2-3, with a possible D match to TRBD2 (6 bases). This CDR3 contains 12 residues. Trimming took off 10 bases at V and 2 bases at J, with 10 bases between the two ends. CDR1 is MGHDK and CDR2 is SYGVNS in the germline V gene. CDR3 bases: TGTGCCACTCGGGAGTCCACAGATACGCAGTATTTT. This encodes CATRESTDTQYF.

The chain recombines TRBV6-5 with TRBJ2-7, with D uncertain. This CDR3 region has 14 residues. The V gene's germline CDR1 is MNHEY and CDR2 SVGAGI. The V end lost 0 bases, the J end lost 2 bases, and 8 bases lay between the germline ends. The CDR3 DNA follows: TGTGCCAGCAGTTACTCGTATTCCCCCTACGAGCAGTACTTC. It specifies CASSYSYSPYEQYF.